The source of this T cell receptor (beta chain) is a study of cytomegalovirus exposure and HLA in healthy donors (dated by TCRdb to about 2017). At the level of the whole study: An earlier analysis of approximately 640 of the donors reported approximately 270 Gb of sequence data and roughly 110 million unique TCR beta sequences from 150 million to 200 million T cells. About 300 gigabases of sequencing data and 70 million to 100 million unique TCR sequences made up an early release that covered fewer than 650 HLA-typed donors. Among the approximately 400 genotyped donors, more than 70% belonged to the genetic ancestry cluster associated with self-reported Caucasian donors. The study was designed to test whether signatures of past pathogen exposure could be identified by cataloging public T cell receptors. The study used immunosequencing to profile the T cell repertoires of hundreds of subjects and linked those repertoires to cytomegalovirus serostatus. Besides the first cohort of under 700 subjects, a separate validation cohort made up of 120 different subjects was used. High-throughput TCR immunosequencing, statistical association of individual TCRs with disease status, and machine learning were combined to predict cytomegalovirus infection status. A later analysis re-examined previously published TCR beta repertoires from roughly 720 donors and added high-resolution HLA genotyping to investigate patterns of TCR occurrence. In the later analysis, no new phenotypic data were used to find candidate immune exposures; instead, reliance was placed on TCR beta sequences and their occurrence across donors. An earlier analysis of approximately 640 of the donors applied high-throughput TCR beta sequencing to assess whether each TCR beta V gene segment acted as functional or pseudogenic. Donor age, sex, ethnicity and CMV serostatus were compiled together with the repertoire data. Genome-wide SNP genotypes for about 55% of the 666 donors were used in a later genetic analysis, which treated that subset as a discovery cohort. All discovery cohort repertoires had been generated using a single sequencing platform. HLA typing covered class I and class II loci at four-digit resolution. Typing coverage differed by locus: A, B, C, DRB1 and DQB1 were typed in roughly 629-630 donors, DQA1 in approximately 520, DPA1 in 600 to 610, and DPB1 in 400 to 480. Five DR-DQ haplotypes were handled as single units for association and clustering, since linkage in the cohort was strong. On average, 235,054 unique TCR beta nucleotide sequences were sequenced per donor among roughly 430 genotyped donors of the cohort, with approximately 18% of those sequences being non-productive. Study-level results and caveats: According to a later analysis, parvovirus B19, influenza, CMV and Epstein-Barr virus appeared linked to several top co-occurrence clusters. According to a later analysis, TCR association rates differed among HLA loci, with DRB1 alleles showing the most associated TCRs and HLA-C alleles showing the fewest. Compared with the approximately 700-donor mean, donors in an Asian-associated ancestry cluster had fewer N-insertions in productive TCRs, according to a later genetic analysis. The authors suggested that the approach could potentially be generalized to other disease states and immunological phenotypes. In a later analysis, most CMV-associated TCR beta chains were found to appear HLA-restricted, with HLA associations seemingly driven largely by CMV exposure. In this cohort, only TCR beta chains were sequenced, and detectable features were limited by the absence of alpha or paired-chain data. V-gene and J-gene trimming of TCR beta chains was associated with a missense DCLRE1C variant in a later genetic analysis, and the association was replicated in an independent cohort. The study listed approximately 150 TCR beta chains as associated with cytomegalovirus. Because HLA typing was unavailable for some donors at each locus, only the typed subset was used in association tests. While some public TCRs were present in many individuals, most TCR sequences turned up only very rarely across donors. A few of the identified cytomegalovirus-associated TCR beta chains were confirmed in vitro to be specific for cytomegalovirus antigens. Because counts were too low, around 17 rarely observed V segments, including chromosome 9 orphons, were left out of the earlier analysis of about 500 of the donors. The presence/absence analyses assumed that sequencing depth was roughly uniform across donors, and that assumption may not be true. A further reported finding was that TCR beta sequences accurately predicted the HLA-A and HLA-B alleles for most subjects in the first cohort. In a later analysis, HLA-associated TCR beta chains were found to be more clonally expanded and to have lower generation probabilities than equally common non-associated chains. The 87-base-pair reads could not distinguish some IMGT-functional V segments, including TRBV6-2 and TRBV6-3, so those segments were excluded. Linkage disequilibrium might explain the correlated functional status among segregating V segments, but an unknown experimental factor could not be excluded. An earlier analysis of around 540 of the donors showed that most TCR beta V segments appeared in productive rearrangements either about 87% or about 30% of the time, which broadly matched IMGT annotations. CMV serostatus was the only immune exposure information available for the cohort. The sequencing pipeline was judged likely to have produced a cluster of highly shared sequence variants as a technical artifact. Assigning TCR associations to individual alleles was difficult when HLA alleles, especially DR and DQ, strongly co-occurred. In a later analysis, some 18,000 TCR beta sequences were associated with specific HLA alleles at a false discovery rate of 0.05. The classifier was reported to diagnose cytomegalovirus status with high specificity and sensitivity in both the original and validation cohorts.

The cohort was made up of 500 to 850 healthy bone marrow donors. Cohort members were all nominally healthy when sampled, although unrecorded immune exposures were likely present. The donor was CMV seronegative and was included in the group of 352 seronegative cohort members. Every donor gave a peripheral blood sample, and the peripheral blood mononuclear cells from that sample were used for TCR beta sequencing. The Qiagen DNeasy Blood Extraction Kit was used to extract genomic DNA from the blood cell samples. About this clone: Its antigen is currently not known. The record has no base qualities; no much larger clone is one base away.

Library method: the immunoSEQ multiplex PCR assay. For the multiplex PCR, a mixture combining 60 forward primers for TCR Vbeta segments and 13 reverse primers for TCR Jbeta segments was used. Amplification of the CDR3 region of rearranged TCR beta genes was performed with a multiplex PCR assay on genomic DNA. On the Illumina HiSeq System, the amplified TCR beta libraries were sequenced as 87-base-pair reads. The source study handled its data this way. In a later analysis, tens of millions of unique TCR beta chains were counted across the 690 or so repertoires, and approximately 11 million of these chains were shared by at least two donors. Raw reads were error-corrected and collapsed into unique sequences by a nearest-neighbor algorithm in which closely related sequences were merged to remove PCR and sequencing errors. To assign V, D and J gene segments, CDR3 sequences were aligned to IMGT reference sequences. For a sequence to be retained, a match of at least six nucleotides to both a V gene segment and a J gene segment was required. A rearrangement counted as productive if the CDR3 had no stop codons and remained in frame with V and J, and every other rearrangement counted as non-productive. Following IMGT convention, CDR3 was defined as the stretch from the second conserved V-encoded cysteine up to the conserved J-encoded phenylalanine. The earlier analysis of about 590 of the donors excluded sequences that lacked an unambiguous match to a single V gene segment. An earlier analysis of fewer than 650 of the donors classified V segments as functional when productive rearrangements were above 56.7% and as segregating when the standard deviation between donors was above 5%. To diagnose cytomegalovirus status from the catalog of TCR beta chain sequences, a statistical classification framework was built. In a later analysis, V and J genes were assigned by comparing TCR nucleotide sequences against IMGT/GENE-DB human TR gene sequences. In a later analysis, CDR3 sequences and most-parsimonious VDJ recombination scenarios were assigned using the TCRdist pipeline. In a later analysis, each TCR beta chain was defined by its CDR3 amino acid sequence together with its V-gene family, and reads without a unique V-gene family were excluded. As a way to deal with suspected cross-contamination and a sequencing artifact, a later analysis dropped roughly 600 nucleotide sequences that were highly shared and had low generation probability. A later analysis calculated a clonal expansion index for each public chain from normalized within-repertoire ranks of inferred template counts. In a later analysis, generation probabilities were computed using a VDJ recombination model fitted to out-of-frame rearrangements, and the results were checked against IGoR. In a later analysis, hypergeometric tests were used to score TCR-TCR, TCR-HLA and TCR-CMV co-occurrence, with a repertoire-size bias correction applied to TCR pairs. To estimate false discovery rates, a later analysis permuted the HLA or CMV assignments 20 times. In a later analysis, co-occurring TCRs were grouped using DBSCAN, and TCRdist sequence similarity was added for clustering within HLA-allele-positive subsets. Repertoires with fewer than 30,000 or more than 120,000 public chains were left out of co-occurrence clustering, as were about 5 repertoires with anomalous nucleotide sharing. What TCRdb holds here is the immuneACCESS table cut down to in-frame rearrangements. Part of the clones is not present; checked against another copy, under half of the missing clones reflect an unresolved V gene, and the others are unexplained. That table supplies the V and J calls and clone size; D and trimming were determined from the DNA. Recorded for this sample are around 280,000 clones; roughly 90% of them occurred a single time. Of the sample, more than 2% is held by the ten largest clones.

For CDR1 and CDR2, the germline V gene (reference sequence) lists MNHEY and SMNVEV. Germline trimming amounts to 5 bases on V and 0 bases on J, with 7 as the count of junction bases outside the gene matches. The CDR3 measures 17 amino acids from cysteine to phenylalanine. This entry keeps only the CDR3 DNA: 51 bases, framed from base 1. The material sequenced was PBMCs. This receptor chain uses TRBV27 and TRBJ2-2, with 9 junctional bases fitting TRBD2. The TCR was taken from a woman aged 18-35 years in good health and CMV-seronegative. The sequenced DNA: TGTGCCAGCAGTCAAAGAAGCGGGGGGTCGAACACCGGGGAGCTGTTTTTT. It encodes CASSQRSGGSNTGELFF.